One T cell receptor beta chain is described in this entry. Its specificity is not known. This sample is part of a study of Ad26.COV2.S vaccination and SARS-CoV-2 variants. Across the study: The study gave Ad26.COV2.S intramuscularly, once or twice 56 days apart.

This sample's treatment: some 20 received Ad26.COV2.S at low or high dose, single or two shots; 5 received placebo; per-sample allocation not given. Vaccine and placebo recipients were sampled on day 63 after the first injection. Whole-study results and caveats: Ad26.COV2.S recipients had broader spike-specific TCRs (P = 0.0014). Recipients of vaccine and of placebo showed similar breadth of their non-spike TCR repertoires.

The repertoire was sequenced with immunoSEQ multiplex PCR; TCRdb's copy has only in-frame clones and lacks some. The top ten clones hold about 2.4% of a sample with 430,000 or so clones, roughly 87% of them seen once. This specimen was peripheral blood, taken in a trial of Ad26.COV2.S vaccine versus placebo. The clonotype comes from a person between 18 and 65 years old who received the Ad26.COV2.S COVID-19 vaccine or a placebo.

The CDR3 loop reads CASSLLSGGLSNEQFF. In DNA form, the CDR3 reads TGTGCCAGCAGCCTTTTGAGCGGGGGGCTATCCAATGAGCAGTTCTTC. V gene TRBV3-1 (or the pseudogene TRBV3-2) combines with J gene TRBJ2-1, with 9 positions matching TRBD2. The CDR3 has 16 residues. Germline CDR1 reads LGHDT; CDR2 reads YNNKEL (reference sequence). With V trimmed by 4 bases and J by 6 bases, 10 bases remained unmatched.